One sample yielded the 27 T cell receptor beta chains listed below, sequenced in a study of blood T cell repertoires in COVID-19. Produced via immunoSEQ multiplex PCR; TCRdb's table is partial and in-frame only. Here the sample spans roughly 320,000 clones, just under 90% being singletons. The material sequenced was peripheral blood. These receptors originate from a woman aged 45-65 years with COVID-19, enrolled during active disease.

V gene TRBV19 combines with J gene TRBJ1-2, with 7 bases that match TRBD1. Germline loops: CDR1 LNHDA, CDR2 SQIVND (reference sequence). V dropped 7 bases and J dropped 0; count of bases not matched to a gene: 8. This CDR3 has 15 amino acids. CDR3 residues: CASTPGTATNYGYTF. The CDR3 nucleotides read TGTGCCAGTACACCCGGGACAGCTACTAACTATGGCTACACCTTC.

Only one count was recorded for this clone. The chain has TRBV19 and TRBJ2-1; no definite D call. Germline CDR1 and CDR2: LNHDA and SQIVND (reference sequence). Trimming stripped 10 bases from V and 0 bases from J, with 16 bases between. CDR3 size: 15 residues. The CDR3 loop is CATNPPGHSYNEQFF. The CDR3 region has the DNA TGTGCCACCAACCCACCGGGTCACTCCTACAATGAGCAGTTCTTC.

This chain uses TRBV11-2 with TRBJ2-2, with 8 bases aligning to TRBD1. The J segment lost 4 bases and the V segment lost 5 bases, leaving 9 bases of the junction unmatched. This CDR3 has 16 residues. Germline CDR1 and CDR2: SGHAT and FQNNGV. This CDR3 reads CASSVLGQVRTGELFF. CDR3 DNA: TGTGCCAGCAGCGTGCTGGGACAGGTCCGCACCGGGGAGCTGTTTTTT. The full variable domain, completed using reference TRBV11-2 and TRBJ2-2, is EAGVAQSPRYKIIEKRQSVAFWCNPISGHATLYWYQQILGQGPKLLIQFQNNGVVDDSQLPKDRFSAERLKGVDSTLKIQPAKLEDSAVYLCASSVLGQVRTGELFFGEGSRLTVL.

The V call is TRBV19, the J call TRBJ2-6; weak D call: TRBD1 (5 bases). Germline CDR1 LNHDA, CDR2 SQIVND (reference sequence). Trimming shortened V by 5 bases and J by 0 bases, and 8 bases separated the two germline ends. The CDR3 covers 15 residues. The CDR3 DNA reads as TGTGCCAGTAGTGACCAGGGCTCTGGGGCCAACGTCCTGACTTTC. It is translated as CASSDQGSGANVLTF.

The V and J genes are TRBV7-2 and TRBJ2-5; D is unclear. V lost 4 bases, J lost 7 bases, and 7 bases lay in between. The CDR3 is 11 amino acids. The germline V gene has CDR1 SGHTA and CDR2 FQGNSA. CDR3 nucleotides: TGTGCCAGCAGCTCCGGTGTGACCCAGTACTTC. This encodes CASSSGVTQYF.

V gene TRBV7-8 combines with J gene TRBJ2-7, with TRBD1 matching 8 bases. CDR3 length: 18 amino acids. Looked up from germline, CDR1 is SGHVS and CDR2 is FQNEAQ. J gave up 0 bases and V 2 bases, and 12 bases lay outside the gene matches. The CDR3 here is CASSLLGTGTGYSYEQYF. DNA for the CDR3: TGTGCCAGCAGCTTACTAGGAACCGGGACAGGTTACTCCTACGAGCAGTACTTC.

The V and J genes are TRBV6-5 and TRBJ1-4; D might be TRBD1 (6 bases). Trimming removed 2 bases from V and 8 bases from J, with 9 bases in between. Germline V lookup: CDR1 MNHEY, CDR2 SVGAGI. The CDR3 has 13 residues. This chain's CDR3 is CASSYRGGEKLFF. In DNA form, the CDR3 reads TGTGCCAGCAGTTACAGGGGGGGGGAAAAACTGTTTTTT.

The gene calls are TRBV13 and TRBJ2-1, with D unresolved. CDR1 PRHDT and CDR2 FYEKMQ come from the germline V gene (reference sequence). The CDR3 runs 15 residues. Trimming removed 1 base at V and 9 bases at J, with 16 bases between. The CDR3 is CASSLALQSSGEQFF. CDR3 DNA sequence: TGTGCCAGCAGCTTAGCATTACAGAGTTCAGGTGAGCAGTTCTTC.

The CDR3 nucleotides are TGTGCCAGCAGTCTGCAGGGACTCAATCAGCCCCAGCATTTT. This gives the protein CASSLQGLNQPQHF. This rearrangement joins TRBV6-2 or TRBV6-3 to TRBJ1-5; D is possibly TRBD1 (5 bases). V lost 5 bases and J 3 bases, leaving 11 bases between the germline ends. The CDR3 runs 14 residues. The germline gives CDR1 MNHEY, CDR2 SVGEGT.

This clone occurred once. The V call is TRBV1, the J call TRBJ2-7; the table names TRBD2, a call not compared with the DNA. TRBV1 is termed a pseudogene. The CDR3 has 16 amino acids. CDR3 region: CTSSQDRRGRPYEQYF. The CDR3 DNA sequence: TGCACCAGCAGCCAAGATCGTCGCGGGAGACCCTACGAGCAGTACTTC.

V is TRBV5-1 and J is TRBJ1-1; 9 bases match TRBD1. V was pared by 0 bases and J by 4 bases, with 1 base of the junction left unmatched. The CDR3 loop spans 14 amino acids. Germline CDR1 reads SGHRS; CDR2 reads YFSETQ. CDR3 in amino acids: CASSLDRGLTEAFF. The CDR3 DNA is TGCGCCAGCAGCTTGGACAGGGGGCTCACTGAAGCTTTCTTT.

CDR3 residues: CASSDRVTGLEKLFF. The CDR3 region has the DNA TGTGCCAGCAGTGATCGGGTGACAGGTTTGGAAAAACTGTTTTTT. The chain combines TRBV2 with TRBJ1-4, with a possible D match to TRBD1 (6 bases). This CDR3 has 15 residues. Trimming removed 3 bases at V and 8 bases at J, with 16 bases between. Germline-derived CDR1 and CDR2 are SNHLY and FYNNEI.

The chain joins TRBV6-2 or TRBV6-3 to TRBJ2-1; no clear D. The CDR3 runs 15 residues. Trimming shortened V by 4 bases and J by 3 bases, and 13 bases separated the two germline ends. Germline assignment: CDR1 MNHEY and CDR2 SVGEGT. The DNA for the CDR3 is TGTGCCAGCAGTTTAGATCGTAGTTACTACAATGAGCAGTTCTTC. Amino acids: CASSLDRSYYNEQFF.

This chain links TRBV19 with TRBJ2-7; 9 positions agree with TRBD2. The CDR3 is 14 residues long. From germline, CDR1 is LNHDA and CDR2 SQIVND (reference sequence). The trim removed 3 bases at V and 3 bases at J, leaving 3 bases unmatched. The CDR3 sequence: CASSIGGRDYEQYF. The CDR3 DNA follows: TGTGCCAGTAGTATCGGCGGGAGGGACTACGAGCAGTACTTC.

V gene TRBV27 combines with J gene TRBJ2-7, with TRBD2 matching over 15 bases. The CDR3 loop spans 14 amino acids. The germline gives CDR1 MNHEY, CDR2 SMNVEV (reference sequence). Trimming cost V 9 bases and J 5 bases; bases outside gene matches: 5. DNA of the CDR3: TGTGCCAGTGGACTAGCGGGAGGGCCTAACGAGCAGTACTTC. It specifies CASGLAGGPNEQYF.

The chain recombines TRBV27 with TRBJ1-1; D remains ambiguous. Germline V gene lookup returns CDR1 MNHEY and CDR2 SMNVEV (reference sequence). Trimming removed 2 bases from V and 8 bases from J, with 9 bases in between. The CDR3 length is 12 residues. As DNA, the CDR3 is TGTGCCAGCAGTTTAATTGGCCAGGAAGCTTTCTTT. Residues: CASSLIGQEAFF.

J is TRBJ2-7 and V is TRBV4-1; 7 positions match TRBD2. Per germline, CDR1 MGHRA and CDR2 YSYEKL. CDR3 length equals 15 residues. Trimming at V came to 4 bases and at J to 2 bases, leaving 8 bases not matched to a gene. The chain's CDR3 is CASSLGPSGTYEQYF. CDR3 coding DNA: TGCGCCAGCAGCCTCGGTCCTAGCGGTACCTACGAGCAGTACTTC.

The V and J genes are TRBV7-9 and TRBJ1-1; D might be TRBD1 (5 bases). Trimming left V 5 bases short and J 5 bases short, with 9 bases between. CDR1 SEHNR and CDR2 FQNEAQ come from the germline V gene (reference sequence). The CDR3 has 12 amino acids. The CDR3 loop reads CASSPTATEAFF. The CDR3 DNA follows: TGTGCCAGCAGCCCGACAGCGACTGAAGCTTTCTTT.

The V and J genes are TRBV2 and TRBJ1-1; the D is unclear. This CDR3 contains 13 residues. V was cut by 2 bases and J by 1 base, with 5 bases left in between. Germline CDR1 SNHLY, CDR2 FYNNEI. The DNA for the CDR3 is TGTGCCAGCAGTGAAAGAGGGAACACTGAAGCTTTCTTT. Residues: CASSERGNTEAFF.

The chain recombines TRBV19 with TRBJ2-1, with TRBD2 identical over 8 bases. The CDR3 contains 17 residues. CDR1 is LNHDA and CDR2 is SQIVND in the germline V gene (reference sequence). With V trimmed by 7 bases and J by 0 bases, 11 bases remained unmatched. CDR3: CASNTGVAGSSYNEQFF. CDR3 bases: TGTGCCAGTAATACTGGAGTAGCGGGAAGCTCCTACAATGAGCAGTTCTTC.

This chain uses TRBV24-1 with TRBJ1-1, with D possibly being TRBD1 (6 bases). The CDR3 spans 16 residues. Germline-derived CDR1 and CDR2 are KGHDR and SFDVKD. V shed 1 base and J shed 1 base, with 12 bases lying between them. The CDR3 nucleotides are TGTGCCACCAGTGATTTTCGCGGGGGGCCGAACACTGAAGCTTTCTTT. Translation: CATSDFRGGPNTEAFF.

The J gene is TRBJ2-7, the V gene TRBV9, with D tentatively TRBD2 (6 bases). V lost 3 bases and J 1 base, leaving 11 bases between the germline ends. This CDR3 is 14 amino acids long. Looked up from germline, CDR1 is SGDLS and CDR2 is YYNGEE. Here the CDR3 reads CASSARDFSYEQYF. Here the CDR3 DNA reads TGTGCCAGCAGCGCCCGGGACTTTTCCTACGAGCAGTACTTC.

The chain is built from TRBV18 and TRBJ1-1, with D perhaps matching TRBD1 (6 bases). CDR1 is KGHSH, CDR2 LQKENI, per germline. Trimming left V 1 base short and J 7 bases short, with 16 bases between. This CDR3 comprises 15 residues. DNA of the CDR3: TGTGCCAGCTCACCACAAAGAACAGGGTTTGGTGAAGCTTTCTTT. Protein sequence: CASSPQRTGFGEAFF.

This clone appeared once. The chain uses TRBV7-2 and TRBJ2-2; 10 nucleotides match TRBD1. This CDR3 has 15 amino acids. V was clipped by 0 bases and J by 5 bases; unmatched bases: 0. Per germline, CDR1 SGHTA and CDR2 FQGNSA. CDR3 DNA sequence: TGTGCCAGCAGCTTAGCGGGACAGGGGACCGGGGAGCTGTTTTTT. This translates into CASSLAGQGTGELFF.

The J gene is TRBJ2-3, the V gene TRBV18; D might be TRBD1 (7 bases). This CDR3 has 15 residues. V lost 6 bases to trimming and J lost 2 bases, with 15 bases between them. The V gene's germline CDR1 is KGHSH and CDR2 LQKENI. The CDR3 reads CASSPGDSYTDTQYF. CDR3 coding DNA: TGTGCCAGCTCTCCGGGGGACAGCTACACAGATACGCAGTATTTT.

This sequence joins TRBV30 and TRBJ2-2; D is uncertain. V gave up 4 bases and J gave up 1 base, with 13 bases separating them. The CDR3 is 15 amino acids. Germline V gene data show CDR1 as GTSNPN and CDR2 as SVGIG (reference sequence). The CDR3 sequence: CAWKLHRGNTGELFF. The CDR3 DNA reads TGTGCCTGGAAACTTCACCGAGGGAACACCGGGGAGCTGTTTTTT.

The V gene is TRBV5-1, the J gene TRBJ1-1, with D possibly matching TRBD1 (5 bases). The germline V and J ends were trimmed by 4 bases and 0 bases, with 25 bases remaining between them. The CDR3 contains 19 residues. The germline V gene has CDR1 SGHRS and CDR2 YFSETQ. CDR3 nucleotides: TGCGCCAGCAGCCCAGGGCCGCTTGGCATCAATTTCATGAACACTGAAGCTTTCTTT. This sequence encodes CASSPGPLGINFMNTEAFF.